Shown below are 8 T cell receptor beta chains from a single sample sequenced in a study of identical twins. Via MiXCR, TCRdb re-called the 5' RACE reads, giving one row per CDR3 protein. This repertoire shows approximately 260,000 distinct CDR3 sequences, roughly an eighth found once; its top ten account for 8.8%. Sequenced material: memory (CD45RO+) T cells sorted from blood. The receptors shown here come from a woman under 30 in good health.

This clonotype has just a few counts. The V gene is TRBV20-1, the J gene TRBJ2-3, with 7 bases matching TRBD2. The CDR3 length is 14 residues. The germline gives CDR1 DFQATT, CDR2 SNEGSKA (reference sequence). V lost 0 bases, J lost 0 bases, and 0 bases stayed unmatched. CDR3 nucleotides: TGCAGTGCTAGAGATAGCGGGAGCACAGATACGCAGTATTTT. Residues: CSARDSGSTDTQYF.

The sample holds a few counts of this clonotype. This chain joins TRBV7-2 and TRBJ2-1, with D possibly being TRBD1 (5 bases). Trimming pared 6 bases from V and 3 bases from J, leaving 15 bases between. Germline V gives CDR1 SGHTA, CDR2 FQGNSA. This CDR3 has 15 amino acids. The CDR3 nucleotides read TGTGCCAGCAGTCCCGTCTCAACAGGCTACAATGAGCAGTTCTTC. It specifies CASSPVSTGYNEQFF. Combining the CDR3 with reference TRBV7-2 and TRBJ2-1 gives the whole variable domain GAGVSQSPSNKVTEKGKDVELRCDPISGHTALYWYRQSLGQGLEFLIYFQGNSAPDKSGLPSDRFSAERTGGSVSTLTIQRTQQEDSAVYLCASSPVSTGYNEQFFGPGTRLTVL.

The chain carries TRBV6-2 or TRBV6-3 and TRBJ2-3; the D is unclear. Germline CDR1 is MNHEY and CDR2 is SVGEGT. Trimming took 7 bases from V and 6 from J, leaving 8 bases between them. The CDR3 loop spans 11 amino acids. As DNA, the CDR3 is TGTGCCAGCACCAACGGGGATACGCAGTATTTT. Translating it yields CASTNGDTQYF.

This clonotype was observed a handful of times. The rearrangement uses TRBV20-1 and TRBJ1-1, with D maybe TRBD1 (6 bases). The CDR3 covers 11 residues. Trimming removed 7 bases from V and 4 bases from J, with 10 bases in between. Per germline, CDR1 DFQATT and CDR2 SNEGSKA (reference sequence). CDR3 loop: CSVPRGTEAFF. The CDR3 coding sequence is TGCAGTGTGCCCAGGGGCACTGAAGCTTTCTTT.

This chain connects TRBV7-2 to TRBJ2-7; D is possibly TRBD1 (7 bases). Germline V gives CDR1 SGHTA, CDR2 FQGNSA. Trimming took 2 bases from V and 2 from J, leaving 13 bases between them. This CDR3 comprises 15 residues. CDR3 sequence reads: CASSLSGGTAYEQYF. DNA of the CDR3: TGTGCCAGCAGCTTATCCGGCGGGACAGCCTACGAGCAGTACTTC.

This clonotype was counted only a few times. This chain joins TRBV7-8 and TRBJ2-1; the match to TRBD2 covers 7 bases. Looked up from germline, CDR1 is SGHVS and CDR2 is FQNEAQ. The trim removed 2 bases at V and 5 bases at J, leaving 6 bases unmatched. The CDR3 is 15 amino acids. The CDR3 is CASSLYPGGDNEQFF. DNA for the CDR3: TGTGCCAGCAGCTTATATCCGGGGGGAGACAATGAGCAGTTCTTC. Filled out from reference TRBV7-8 and TRBJ2-1, the complete variable domain reads GAGVSQSPRYKVAKRGQDVALRCDPISGHVSLFWYQQALGQGPEFLTYFQNEAQLDKSGLPSDRFFAERPEGSVSTLKIQRTQQEDSAVYLCASSLYPGGDNEQFFGPGTRLTVL.

The chain employs TRBV4-3 and TRBJ1-5; the D gene is possibly TRBD1 (6 bases). CDR1 is LGHNA, CDR2 YSLEER, per germline. The CDR3 consists of 14 residues. V was pared by 11 bases and J by 3 bases, with 17 bases between. CDR3 loop: CASSWGRINQPQHF. CDR3 sequence (DNA): TGCGCCTCGAGCTGGGGGCGGATCAATCAGCCCCAGCATTTT.

The V call is TRBV15, the J call TRBJ1-6; unclear D gene. CDR3 size: 12 residues. Germline-derived CDR1 and CDR2 are LNHNV and YYDKDF (reference sequence). Between the trimmed V and J ends, which lost 3 bases and 6 bases, there was a span of 3 bases. CDR3 protein: CATSRGNSPLHF. The DNA of the CDR3 is TGTGCCACCAGCAGGGGTAATTCACCCCTCCACTTT.